Each of the 14 T cell receptor beta chains below was sequenced from the same sample in a study of cytomegalovirus exposure and HLA in healthy donors (dated by TCRdb to between 2016 and 2019). Receptors were amplified or captured by the immunoSEQ multiplex PCR assay. For the multiplex PCR, a mixture combining 60 forward primers for TCR Vbeta segments and 13 reverse primers for TCR Jbeta segments was used. The immuneACCESS repertoire file appears here via TCRdb, limited to in-frame rearrangements. These files lack a portion of the clones; in checked studies, under half of the deficit traces to unresolved V genes, and the cause of the others is not known. The sample table records around 200,000 clones. The top ten constitute about 0.9% of the sample. Material: PBMCs. These receptors originate from a woman in her twenties or thirties in good health and CMV-seropositive.

The CDR3 DNA reads as TGTGCCAGCAGCTCGATGGGACAGGGGATTAATCAGCCCCAGCATTTT. Amino acid sequence: CASSSMGQGINQPQHF. This chain uses TRBV7-9 with TRBJ1-5; TRBD1 aligns across 10 bases. Germline loops: CDR1 SEHNR, CDR2 FQNEAQ (reference sequence). The CDR3 contains 16 residues. V was pared by 4 bases and J by 4 bases, with 7 bases of the junction left unmatched.

The chain combines TRBV15 with TRBJ2-7; TRBD2 agrees at 7 bases. This CDR3 comprises 14 residues. The trim removed 5 bases at V and 2 bases at J, leaving 6 bases unmatched. Germline V CDR1 and CDR2: LNHNV, YYDKDF (reference sequence). CDR3 sequence reads: CATSAGETTYEQYF. The CDR3, as DNA: TGTGCCACCAGCGCGGGGGAAACCACCTACGAGCAGTACTTC.

V and J are TRBV19 and TRBJ1-5; maybe TRBD1 (5 bases). CDR1 and CDR2 from the germline V gene are LNHDA and SQIVND (reference sequence). The CDR3 extends over 15 amino acids. The V and J ends lost 1 base and 6 bases respectively, with 13 bases between them. The DNA of the CDR3 is TGTGCCAGTAGTATAGCGGCCTCCGGGGGTCAGCCCCAGCATTTT. This encodes CASSIAASGGQPQHF.

The chain combines TRBV6-4 with TRBJ1-1; 7 nucleotides align to TRBD1. The CDR3 has 19 amino acids. The V gene's germline CDR1 is MRHNA and CDR2 SNTAGT. The V and J ends lost 6 bases and 3 bases, in that order; junction bases with no gene match: 22. CDR3 loop: CASSPRVGGLAWTYTEAFF. The CDR3 DNA follows: TGTGCCAGCAGCCCACGTGTAGGGGGCCTCGCTTGGACCTACACTGAAGCTTTCTTT.

The rearrangement links TRBV6-1 to TRBJ1-1; D may be TRBD1 (5 bases). This CDR3 has 13 amino acids. In germline, CDR1 is MNHNS, CDR2 SASEGT. Deletions cut 7 bases from V and 3 bases from J, with 12 bases between. This chain's CDR3 is CASNIGGYTEAFF. In nucleotides, the CDR3 is TGTGCCAGCAACATCGGGGGTTACACTGAAGCTTTCTTT.

The chain combines TRBV19 with TRBJ1-4, with a possible D match to TRBD1 (5 bases). In germline, CDR1 is LNHDA, CDR2 SQIVND (reference sequence). This CDR3 has 12 amino acids. Deletions cut 7 bases from V and 4 bases from J, with 7 bases between. The CDR3 DNA sequence: TGTGCCAGTACGGACAATAATGAAAAACTGTTTTTT. This gives the protein CASTDNNEKLFF.

CDR3 DNA sequence: TGTGCCATCAGGCCGGGACTAGCGGGAGGCCCAGATACGCAGTATTTT. This encodes CAIRPGLAGGPDTQYF. The rearrangement uses TRBV10-3 and TRBJ2-3; 15 bases agree with TRBD2. Germline assignment: CDR1 ENHRY and CDR2 SYGVKD. The CDR3 length is 16 residues. The V segment lost 6 bases and the J segment 4 bases; nucleotides outside the gene matches: 5.

The chain carries TRBV6-5 and TRBJ1-5; 7 positions match TRBD1. Germline assignment: CDR1 MNHEY and CDR2 SVGAGI. J was trimmed by 4 bases and V by 6 bases; bases with no gene match: 9. This CDR3 is 15 amino acids long. The CDR3 loop reads CASSRTGPPNQPQHF. CDR3 DNA sequence: TGTGCCAGCAGCCGGACAGGCCCCCCGAATCAGCCCCAGCATTTT.

V usage is TRBV29-1 and J usage is TRBJ2-1, with D uncertain. Germline values: CDR1 SQVTM, CDR2 ANQGSEA. The germline V and J ends were trimmed by 4 bases and 1 base, with 14 bases remaining between them. This CDR3 has 15 residues. In DNA form, the CDR3 reads TGCAGCGTTGGCCCTGGGTACGGGTCCTACAATGAGCAGTTCTTC. The encoded protein is CSVGPGYGSYNEQFF.

This rearrangement joins TRBV7-9 to TRBJ1-2, with 7 nucleotides matching TRBD1. The germline V gene encodes CDR1 SEHNR and CDR2 FQNEAQ (reference sequence). This CDR3 comprises 14 residues. The trim removed 5 bases at V and 4 bases at J, leaving 7 bases unmatched. The CDR3 reads CASSQARDSYGYTF. The CDR3 region has the DNA TGTGCCAGCAGCCAAGCCCGGGACAGCTATGGCTACACCTTC.

The gene calls are TRBV4-3 and TRBJ2-7; D unclear. Germline CDR1 LGHNA, CDR2 YSLEER. Trimming left V 1 base short and J 0 bases short, with 10 bases between. The CDR3 loop spans 15 amino acids. The CDR3 region is CASSQVVASSYEQYF. CDR3 sequence (DNA): TGCGCCAGCAGCCAAGTTGTTGCGAGCTCCTACGAGCAGTACTTC.

The chain carries TRBV19 and TRBJ2-1; TRBD1 matches 10 bases. Germline lookup yields CDR1 LNHDA and CDR2 SQIVND (reference sequence). With V trimmed by 6 bases and J by 9 bases, 11 bases remained unmatched. This CDR3 spans 15 amino acids. Here the CDR3 DNA reads TGTGCCAGTAGGGGCAGGGGACAGGGGACAGGTGAGCAGTTCTTC. Residues: CASRGRGQGTGEQFF. The entire variable domain, with the rest obtained from reference TRBV19 and TRBJ2-1, is as follows: DGGITQSPKYLFRKEGQNVTLSCEQNLNHDAMYWYRQDPGQGLRLIYYSQIVNDFQKGDIAEGYSVSREKKESFPLTVTSAQKNPTAFYLCASRGRGQGTGEQFFGPGTRLTVL.

The V and J genes are TRBV28 and TRBJ1-5; TRBD1 might be the D (5 bases). The V end lost 4 bases, the J end lost 4 bases, and 8 bases lay between the germline ends. In germline, CDR1 is MDHEN, CDR2 SYDVKM. The CDR3 length is 13 residues. DNA for the CDR3: TGTGCCAGCAGTTGGGACTTAAATCAGCCCCAGCATTTT. This gives the protein CASSWDLNQPQHF. Full variable domain (remainder filled in from reference TRBV28 and TRBJ1-5): DVKVTQSSRYLVKRTGEKVFLECVQDMDHENMFWYRQDPGLGLRLIYFSYDVKMKEKGDIPEGYSVSREKKERFSLILESASTNQTSMYLCASSWDLNQPQHFGDGTRLSIL.

The rearrangement joins TRBV6-1 to TRBJ1-2; 8 nucleotides agree with TRBD1. The CDR3 covers 14 residues. Germline loops: CDR1 MNHNS, CDR2 SASEGT. The V gene end was trimmed by 4 bases and the J gene end by 8 bases; junction bases not matched to a gene: 9. Written as DNA, the CDR3 is TGTGCCAGCAGTGGTGCAGGGGGCTTTCAAGGCTACACCTTC. Its protein is CASSGAGGFQGYTF.